This T cell receptor beta chain appears in the sequencing data of a study of human T cells and chemical hapten exposure (dated by TCRdb to the early 2020s). The study in broad terms: For sensitization, 2% DPC in acetone was applied to a 2 cm by 2 cm area of upper inner arm skin. Patch tests used Finn chambers with 0.01% DPC on the upper back, scored after 6 days by International Contact Dermatitis Research Group standards. Most of the patients in the cohort were female, and the cohort covered alopecia areata with under or over 50% scalp involvement, alopecia totalis and alopecia universalis. Throughout the study period of roughly 24 weeks, patients also received therapeutic DPC doses to the scalp every week. Roughly 30 alopecia patients provided blood for TCR sequencing at one to four time points (pre-sensitization, 2, 6 and 24 weeks). Blood was sampled from patients pre-sensitization (week 0) and at 2, 6 and about 24 weeks after DPC sensitization. The libraries were sequenced as a pool, and the TCR yield per sample differed mostly because of small variations in library volumes within the pool. In alopecia patients, the study followed how the peripheral blood TCR repertoire changed in vivo over primary and secondary sensitization to diphenylcyclopropenone (DPC), a hapten. The study at large found these results: Significantly more large CDR3 similarity clusters were formed by expanded TCRs than by pre-sensitization or healthy control sets, consistent with antigen-driven responses. DPC sensitization did not change the number of TCRs with a frequency above 1 in 1000, and there was no evidence of changes in global repertoire structure. The number of PT1 expanded TCRs positively correlated with patch test score, significant at thresholds 8, 16 and 32 but not 4. Because every patient had alopecia, a presumed autoimmune disease, the patients' immune response might differ from that of healthy individuals. Repeated subsampling changed both the strength of the expansion versus patch-test correlation and the threshold at which the correlation became significant.

The time point label corresponds to: patch test 1, 2 weeks after DPC sensitization. The sample's treatment or condition label, in plain terms: therapeutic diphenylcyclopropenone sensitization with weekly scalp DPC. At every patch-test visit, the blood draw took place before the patch test was put on. To be eligible, patients had to be aged 18 to 70, diagnosed with alopecia and judged suitable for DPC therapy, while pregnant patients were excluded. Total RNA was isolated from unfractionated whole blood collected in Tempus Blood RNA tubes. This clonotype was seen a few times. Its target antigen remains unknown. The record has no base qualities; no much larger clone is one base away. CDR1 KGHSH and CDR2 LQKENI are derived from the germline V gene. The CDR3 has 14 amino acids, counting the end cysteine and phenylalanine. The CDR3 DNA has 42 bases and is translated from base 1. Trimming leaves V shorter by 3 bases and J shorter by 6 bases, with the junction holding 5 bases beyond the gene matches.

The library was generated by RACE. Instrument on record: NextSeq 500. During library preparation, unique molecular identifiers were attached to individual cDNA molecules so that TCRs could be counted quantitatively and reproducibly. Each blood RNA sample was used to sequence both TCR alpha and TCR beta chains. The paper's processing steps were these. A median of approximately 96,000 TCRs per sample was observed, with a range of about 23,224 to 690,600. The Decombinator software suite was used to annotate the V, J and CDR3 of the TCR reads. To make PS versus PT1 abundance plots, every sample was subsampled to the same number of TCRs (28,000). Expanded TCRs were defined as absent before sensitization and observed at least eight times at the 2-week time point. TCRdb reanalyzed the raw reads on its own, using fastp at Q25 for trimming and MiXCR for clone calling, and kept in-frame beta chains. Each record represents a unique CDR3 protein, reported with the most common genes and DNA among its rows. TCRdb, not the authors, supplied the V and J calls. The sample data list under 120,000 distinct CDR3 sequences, and around 10% of these were observed just once. The top ten constitute under 4.5% of the sample.

This clonotype was obtained from a woman aged 40 to 49 with alopecia areata. Some clones in this sample may be carry-over from other donors' samples. The sample here was whole blood, taken in connection with sensitization to the hapten diphenylcyclopropenone (DPC). The chain uses TRBV18 and TRBJ2-7, with 10 bases in between that match TRBD1. The CDR3 region: CASSPGTGVREQYF. The nucleotide sequence is given as TGTGCCAGCTCACCCGGGACAGGGGTCCGCGAGCAGTACTTC.